These T cell receptor beta chains were read from a single sample in a study of cytotoxic CD8 clonotypes in ibrutinib-treated CLL. Sequencing used immunoSEQ multiplex PCR; TCRdb keeps in-frame clones, though not all of them. Seen here are 120,000 to 150,000 clones, 70% to 85% observed once, and the top ten hold around 30%. Source: PBMCs, taken after 12 months of ibrutinib treatment. Source of these receptors: a human donor with chronic lymphocytic leukemia. Each CDR3 is given with its conserved first and last residue. D genes are given only for firm matches. The size entry is marked missing in some rows and otherwise reads once, few, many or a size class.

TRBV28	TRBJ1-4	-	-	TGTGCCAGCAGTTTGTTGACTAATGAAAAACTGTTTTTT	CASSLLTNEKLFF
TRBV14	TRBJ2-7	-	-	TGTGCCAGCAGCAAGGGGGGCAAGGTTAACGAGCAGTACTTC	CASSKGGKVNEQYF
TRBV18	TRBJ1-3	-	-	TGTGCCAGCTCCCTAAACGACTTGAGACGGGGAAACACCATATATTTT	CASSLNDLRRGNTIYF
TRBV5-6	TRBJ2-2	-	TRBD2	TGTGCCAGCAGCGAACCGGGAGGTTTCCCCAGAATGACCTCCGGGGAGCTGTTTTTT	CASSEPGGFPRMTSGELFF
TRBV5-5	TRBJ1-5	-	-	TGTGCCAGCAGCTTACCGGGCAATCAGCCCCAGCATTTT	CASSLPGNQPQHF
TRBV6-4	TRBJ2-7	-	TRBD1	TGTGCCAGCAAAGGACAGGGGAGATTCTACGAGCAGTACTTC	CASKGQGRFYEQYF
TRBV29-1	TRBJ2-1	-	TRBD2	TGCAGCTTCCGTAGCGGGGGCACTTACAATGAGCAGTTCTTC	CSFRSGGTYNEQFF
TRBV6-4	TRBJ2-7	-	-	TGTGCCAGCAGGGTGGGGGCGCAGAACGAGCAGTACTTC	CASRVGAQNEQYF
TRBV2	TRBJ1-2	-	-	TGTGCCAGCAGTGCACAGGCCCACTATGGCTACACCTTC	CASSAQAHYGYTF
TRBV6-5	TRBJ1-2	-	-	TGTGCCAGCAGTGAAGGTGCGGGGGTAAATGGCTACACCTTC	CASSEGAGVNGYTF
TRBV18	TRBJ1-1	-	TRBD1	TGTGCCAGCTCACTCGCACAGGGGGCTGTCACTGAAGCTTTCTTT	CASSLAQGAVTEAFF
TRBV7-9	TRBJ1-4	-	-	TGTGCCAGCAGCGGTAGACGGGGAGAGGATGAAAAACTGTTTTTT	CASSGRRGEDEKLFF
TRBV7-2	TRBJ1-2	-	-	TGTGCCAGCAGCCCCAGACTACCCTATGGCTACACCTTC	CASSPRLPYGYTF
TRBV4-1	TRBJ2-1	-	TRBD2	TGCGCCAGCAGCTCCTCCGAGCGGGGGGTTCACGAGCAGTTCTTC	CASSSSERGVHEQFF
TRBV27	TRBJ1-1	few	TRBD1	TGTGCCAGCAGCCGCCCCGGACAGGGTTTGGGGTCCACTGAAGCTTTCTTT	CASSRPGQGLGSTEAFF
TRBV9	TRBJ1-2	-	TRBD1	TGTGCCAGCACCCACCCGACAGGGACCGGCTATGGCTACACCTTC	CASTHPTGTGYGYTF
TRBV6-4	TRBJ1-2	-	-	TGTGCCAGCTCCGACCCGGGGGGCCCAAACTATGGCTACACCTTC	CASSDPGGPNYGYTF
TRBV15	TRBJ2-7	-	TRBD1	TGTGCCACCAGCAGAGGGGGACAGATATTTTACGAGCAGTACTTC	CATSRGGQIFYEQYF
TRBV28	TRBJ2-6	-	TRBD1	TGTGCCAGCAGGAAAACAGGGGCCGGGGCCAACGTCCTGACTTTC	CASRKTGAGANVLTF
TRBV9	TRBJ1-1	-	-	TGTGCCAGCAGCGTATCCGGGGACACTGAAGCTTTCTTT	CASSVSGDTEAFF